This TCR beta chain was retrieved from a study of T cells in Graves' hyperthyroidism and ophthalmopathy. V was clipped by 3 bases and J by 6 bases; unmatched bases: 10. The CDR3 has 15 residues. This clonotype was counted at least ten times. RNA transcripts were the template for amplifying TCR beta CDR3 regions. The HTBI primer set drove a first-round RT-PCR of the TCR CDR3. TCRdb fed the multiplex PCR reads into MiXCR, producing one record per CDR3 protein. Here the sample spans a few hundred thousand distinct CDR3 sequences, around 21% being singletons. Source material: blood. The rearrangement joins TRBV12-3 or TRBV12-4 to TRBJ2-7; 8 bases line up with TRBD2. This clonotype was sampled from a man between 18 and 35 years old with Graves' hyperthyroidism. The DNA of the CDR3 is TGTGCCAGCAGTTTTATCGGGGGGGCCTCTCCCGAGCAGTACTTC. The encoded protein is CASSFIGGASPEQYF.